This TCR beta chain was recorded in a study of cytotoxic CD8 clonotypes in ibrutinib-treated CLL. Overall study findings and caveats: Shared public clonotypes were rare, and on treatment they either got smaller or stayed the same. Relative to age-matched healthy donors, clonality at baseline was higher, and it tracked circulating CD8+ T-cell counts.

Target depth was 1 in 200,000 to 1 in 1 million T cells, about 10x per clonotype. Some clones are missing from TCRdb's copy, which holds only in-frame ones; the method was immunoSEQ multiplex PCR. Among tens of thousands of clones listed, roughly 86% were seen once. V was cut by 7 bases and J by 4 bases, with 17 bases left in between. The CDR3 is 15 residues long. Germline CDR1 is MDHEN and CDR2 is SYDVKM. As concerns this clone: Its antigen is currently unknown.

The sample was PBMCs, taken before ibrutinib treatment. This chain uses TRBV28 with TRBJ2-1, with D possibly TRBD1 on 6 matching bases. The sequence derives from a human donor with chronic lymphocytic leukemia. The CDR3 DNA sequence: TGTGCCAGCATAGGACCGGGACATGGTTACAATGAGCAGTTCTTC. Its protein is CASIGPGHGYNEQFF. The full variable domain, completed using reference TRBV28 and TRBJ2-1, is DVKVTQSSRYLVKRTGEKVFLECVQDMDHENMFWYRQDPGLGLRLIYFSYDVKMKEKGDIPEGYSVSREKKERFSLILESASTNQTSMYLCASIGPGHGYNEQFFGPGTRLTVL.